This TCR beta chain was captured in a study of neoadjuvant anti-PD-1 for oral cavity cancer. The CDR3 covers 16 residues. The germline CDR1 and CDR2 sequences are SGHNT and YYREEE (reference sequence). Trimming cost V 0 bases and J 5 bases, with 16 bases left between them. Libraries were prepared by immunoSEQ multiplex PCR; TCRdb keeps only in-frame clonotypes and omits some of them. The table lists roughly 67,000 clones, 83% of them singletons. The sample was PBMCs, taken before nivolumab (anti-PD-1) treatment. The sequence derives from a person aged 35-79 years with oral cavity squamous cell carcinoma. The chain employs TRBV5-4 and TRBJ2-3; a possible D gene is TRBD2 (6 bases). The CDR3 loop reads CASSLAAGGRGDTQYF. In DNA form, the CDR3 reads TGTGCCAGCAGCTTGGCCGCCGGGGGACGGGGAGATACGCAGTATTTT.